Given below is one T cell receptor beta chain in context. This receptor's antigen is unknown. Base-call qualities are not available, and no considerably larger clone is one nucleotide away. These data come from a study of chemoradiotherapy in HPV16-positive cancers (dated by TCRdb to 2021 to 2024). In terms of the full investigation: Candidate HPV-specific T-cell clones and common TCR motifs were defined through functional T-cell assays on cells from two HPV16-positive patients. The candidate HPV-specific TCRs and motifs were then tracked in TCR repertoires from about 93 patients with HPV-related cancers. The study asked whether T-cell immunity to the HPV oncoproteins E6 and E7 changes during chemoradiotherapy and whether this immunity affects survival.

Study-wide findings and limitations: The survival association was reported for HPV16-positive patients, and the functional definition of HPV-specific T cells was derived from only a couple of HPV16-positive patients. Expansion of candidate HPV-specific clones and E7-related TCR motifs was observed in the tumor microenvironment during treatment, whereas no such expansion was observed for non-HPV-specific T cells. In HPV16-positive patients, expansion of HPV-responsive T cells during chemoradiotherapy was found to be associated with improved recurrence-free survival.

Repertoires were sampled repeatedly over the course of chemoradiotherapy so that clonal expansion in the tumor microenvironment could be followed. CDR1 and CDR2, looked up from the germline V gene (reference sequence), are PRHDT and FYEKMQ. Relative to germline, V is 1 base shorter and J is 6 bases shorter, with 7 bases between their ends. Measured from the cysteine to the phenylalanine, the CDR3 is 13 residues long. The CDR3 DNA has 39 bases and is translated from base 1. The library was made by the immunoSEQ multiplex PCR assay. The table was pulled from immuneACCESS by TCRdb, which kept in-frame rearrangements only. Such tables lose some clones; where checked, under half of the loss comes from unresolved V genes, and the rest has no known cause. This sample gives 6,600 or so clones in total; 75% to 90% of them show up just once. The ten top clones hold over 2% of the sample.

The chain joins TRBV13 to TRBJ2-1; the D gene cannot be resolved reliably. The receptor was isolated from a human donor with HPV-associated anogenital cancer. Material: tumor tissue, obtained from a patient who underwent chemoradiotherapy. The DNA sequence is as follows: TGTGCCAGCAGCTTAGCAGACCCCAATGAGCAGTTCTTC. This is translated as CASSLADPNEQFF.